A selection of T cell receptor beta chains follows, all from one sample in a study of T cell responses to AZD1222 COVID-19 vaccine. Data came from immunoSEQ multiplex PCR; TCRdb stores just in-frame clones and leaves some out. The sample has around 78,000 clones; approximately 90% are singletons. The sample was peripheral blood, taken on day 0 of MenACWY control vaccination. The receptors here all came from an adult in good health. The CDR3 runs from the conserved cysteine through the conserved F or W. The D gene is left open where the match is weak. Clone size is not always given. Where it is, it says once, few, many or a class for expanded clones.

d_gene: TRBD1
j_gene: TRBJ2-7
abundance: -
v_gene: TRBV13
CDR3aa: CASSPSGTGSYEQYF
CDR3nt: TGTGCCAGCAGCCCCAGCGGGACAGGGTCCTACGAGCAGTACTTC

d_gene: -
j_gene: TRBJ1-3
abundance: -
v_gene: TRBV5-5
CDR3aa: CASSPASGNTIYF
CDR3nt: TGTGCCAGCAGCCCGGCCTCTGGAAACACCATATATTTT

d_gene: TRBD2
j_gene: TRBJ2-7
abundance: -
v_gene: TRBV5-4
CDR3aa: CASSPSGTPWEQYF
CDR3nt: TGTGCCAGCAGCCCTAGCGGGACCCCCTGGGAGCAGTACTTC

d_gene: -
j_gene: TRBJ2-1
abundance: -
v_gene: TRBV5-6
CDR3aa: CASSLLDHEQFF
CDR3nt: TGTGCCAGCAGCCTACTGGACCATGAGCAGTTCTTC

d_gene: TRBD1
j_gene: TRBJ2-1
abundance: -
v_gene: TRBV12-5
CDR3aa: CASGTDRGFEQFF
CDR3nt: TGTGCTAGTGGTACGGACAGGGGCTTTGAGCAGTTCTTC

d_gene: -
j_gene: TRBJ1-2
abundance: -
v_gene: TRBV19
CDR3aa: CASMWSGNGYTF
CDR3nt: TGTGCCAGTATGTGGTCGGGAAATGGCTACACCTTC

d_gene: TRBD2
j_gene: TRBJ2-3
abundance: -
v_gene: TRBV7-2
CDR3aa: CASSHPPSGTPDTQYF
CDR3nt: TGTGCCAGCAGCCACCCCCCTAGCGGGACCCCAGATACGCAGTATTTT

d_gene: -
j_gene: TRBJ2-1
abundance: -
v_gene: TRBV29-1
CDR3aa: CSVGASSSYNEQFF
CDR3nt: TGCAGCGTTGGGGCTAGCAGCTCCTACAATGAGCAGTTCTTC

d_gene: -
j_gene: TRBJ1-3
abundance: -
v_gene: TRBV11-2
CDR3aa: CASQTGNSGNTIYF
CDR3nt: TGTGCCAGTCAGACGGGAAACTCTGGAAACACCATATATTTT

d_gene: -
j_gene: TRBJ2-1
abundance: -
v_gene: TRBV27
CDR3aa: CASSLGVNSYNEQFF
CDR3nt: TGTGCCAGCAGTTTAGGGGTTAACTCCTACAATGAGCAGTTCTTC

d_gene: -
j_gene: TRBJ1-3
abundance: -
v_gene: TRBV6-2/TRBV6-3
CDR3aa: CASSYSTARGSGNTIYF
CDR3nt: TGTGCCAGCAGTTACTCTACAGCGCGGGGCTCTGGAAACACCATATATTTT

d_gene: -
j_gene: TRBJ1-1
abundance: once
v_gene: TRBV10-2
CDR3aa: CASSVTTGHTEAFF
CDR3nt: TGCGCCAGCAGTGTGACCACGGGACACACTGAAGCTTTCTTT

d_gene: -
j_gene: TRBJ1-3
abundance: -
v_gene: TRBV10-3
CDR3aa: CAISVSSGGIYF
CDR3nt: TGTGCCATCAGCGTCTCGAGTGGTGGCATATATTTT

d_gene: TRBD1
j_gene: TRBJ2-5
abundance: -
v_gene: TRBV27
CDR3aa: CASRRSGGAAETQYF
CDR3nt: TGTGCCAGCAGGCGGTCAGGGGGCGCGGCGGAGACCCAGTACTTC

d_gene: TRBD1
j_gene: TRBJ1-1
abundance: -
v_gene: TRBV19
CDR3aa: CASSTLRGQGAGLTEAFF
CDR3nt: TGTGCCAGTAGTACATTAAGGGGACAGGGGGCTGGTTTGACTGAAGCTTTCTTT

d_gene: TRBD2
j_gene: TRBJ2-2
abundance: once
v_gene: TRBV29-1
CDR3aa: CSIGGLAGGYTGELFF
CDR3nt: TGCAGCATCGGGGGGCTAGCGGGAGGGTACACCGGGGAGCTGTTTTTT

d_gene: TRBD1
j_gene: TRBJ1-2
abundance: few
v_gene: TRBV5-1
CDR3aa: CASSLDRDRGEGYTF
CDR3nt: TGCGCCAGCAGCTTGGACCGGGACAGGGGAGAAGGCTACACCTTC

d_gene: -
j_gene: TRBJ2-7
abundance: -
v_gene: TRBV12-3/TRBV12-4
CDR3aa: CASSLDGSEQYF
CDR3nt: TGTGCCAGCAGTTTGGACGGTAGCGAGCAGTACTTC

d_gene: TRBD2
j_gene: TRBJ2-2
abundance: -
v_gene: TRBV27
CDR3aa: CASSFKRGNTGELFF
CDR3nt: TGTGCCAGCAGTTTTAAGCGGGGGAACACCGGGGAGCTGTTTTTT

d_gene: TRBD2
j_gene: TRBJ2-5
abundance: -
v_gene: TRBV5-6
CDR3aa: CASSPGTNVETQYF
CDR3nt: TGTGCCAGCAGCCCCGGGACTAATGTGGAGACCCAGTACTTC

d_gene: -
j_gene: TRBJ2-3
abundance: -
v_gene: TRBV11-2
CDR3aa: CASSPDGNPTDTQYF
CDR3nt: TGTGCCAGCAGCCCCGACGGGAACCCCACAGATACGCAGTATTTT

d_gene: -
j_gene: TRBJ2-2
abundance: -
v_gene: TRBV5-4
CDR3aa: CASSQDVGTGELFF
CDR3nt: TGTGCCAGCAGCCAAGACGTGGGCACCGGGGAGCTGTTTTTT

d_gene: -
j_gene: TRBJ2-2
abundance: -
v_gene: TRBV21-1
CDR3aa: CEAGELFF
CDR3nt: TGTGAGGCCGGGGAGCTGTTTTTT

d_gene: -
j_gene: TRBJ1-5
abundance: -
v_gene: TRBV19
CDR3aa: CASSRSTGQTSNQPQHF
CDR3nt: TGTGCCAGTAGTCGGTCGACGGGGCAGACTAGCAATCAGCCCCAGCATTTT

d_gene: TRBD2
j_gene: TRBJ2-3
abundance: -
v_gene: TRBV29-1
CDR3aa: CSAPVRGASGSQYF
CDR3nt: TGCAGCGCCCCGGTGCGGGGGGCGTCTGGATCGCAGTATTTT

d_gene: TRBD1
j_gene: TRBJ2-7
abundance: -
v_gene: TRBV27
CDR3aa: CASSLAPIGQGYSYEQYF
CDR3nt: TGTGCCAGCAGTTTAGCCCCTATAGGACAGGGATACTCCTACGAGCAGTACTTC

d_gene: -
j_gene: TRBJ2-5
abundance: -
v_gene: TRBV5-1
CDR3aa: CASRMAMGARETQYF
CDR3nt: TGCGCCAGCAGAATGGCGATGGGGGCGCGTGAGACCCAGTACTTC

d_gene: -
j_gene: TRBJ2-7
abundance: -
v_gene: TRBV19
CDR3aa: CASSISRAYEQYF
CDR3nt: TGTGCCAGTAGTATCAGCAGGGCCTACGAGCAGTACTTC

d_gene: -
j_gene: TRBJ1-2
abundance: -
v_gene: TRBV9
CDR3aa: CASSPRDRPNYGYTF
CDR3nt: TGTGCCAGCAGCCCCCGGGACCGCCCTAACTATGGCTACACCTTC

d_gene: -
j_gene: TRBJ1-1
abundance: -
v_gene: TRBV27
CDR3aa: CASRARFEGNTEAFF
CDR3nt: TGTGCCAGCAGGGCCCGTTTTGAGGGAAACACTGAAGCTTTCTTT

d_gene: -
j_gene: TRBJ1-1
abundance: -
v_gene: TRBV5-4
CDR3aa: CASSPEPNTEAFF
CDR3nt: TGTGCCAGCAGCCCCGAACCTAACACTGAAGCTTTCTTT

d_gene: TRBD2
j_gene: TRBJ2-7
abundance: -
v_gene: TRBV7-3
CDR3aa: CASSLIAGAGYEQYF
CDR3nt: TGTGCCAGCAGCTTAATAGCGGGAGCCGGCTACGAGCAGTACTTC

d_gene: TRBD2
j_gene: TRBJ2-3
abundance: -
v_gene: TRBV11-2
CDR3aa: CASSPGTSGINTQYF
CDR3nt: TGTGCCAGCAGCCCAGGGACTAGCGGGATAAATACGCAGTATTTT

d_gene: TRBD1
j_gene: TRBJ1-2
abundance: once
v_gene: TRBV28
CDR3aa: CASSHGTGPINYGYTF
CDR3nt: TGTGCCAGCAGTCACGGGACAGGGCCGATTAACTATGGCTACACCTTC

d_gene: -
j_gene: TRBJ2-3
abundance: -
v_gene: TRBV19
CDR3aa: CASSLGDTQYF
CDR3nt: TGTGCCAGTAGTTTGGGAGATACGCAGTATTTT

d_gene: -
j_gene: TRBJ1-2
abundance: -
v_gene: TRBV18
CDR3aa: CASSSGGYYGYTF
CDR3nt: TGTGCCAGCTCTTCCGGCGGATACTATGGCTACACCTTC